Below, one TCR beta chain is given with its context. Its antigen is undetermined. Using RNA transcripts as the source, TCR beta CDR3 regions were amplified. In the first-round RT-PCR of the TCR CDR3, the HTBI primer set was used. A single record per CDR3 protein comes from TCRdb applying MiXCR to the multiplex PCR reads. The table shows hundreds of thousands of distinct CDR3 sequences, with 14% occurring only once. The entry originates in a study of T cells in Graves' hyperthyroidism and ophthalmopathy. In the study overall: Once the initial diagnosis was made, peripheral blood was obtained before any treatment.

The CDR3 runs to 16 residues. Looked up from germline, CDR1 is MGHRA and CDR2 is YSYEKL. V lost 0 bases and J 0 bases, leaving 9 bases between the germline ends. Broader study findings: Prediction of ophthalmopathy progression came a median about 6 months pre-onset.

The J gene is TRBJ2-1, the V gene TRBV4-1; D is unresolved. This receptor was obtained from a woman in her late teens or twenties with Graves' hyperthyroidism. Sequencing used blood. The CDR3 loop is CASSQDPSSSYNEQFF. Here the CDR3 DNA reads TGCGCCAGCAGCCAAGATCCTTCTAGCTCCTACAATGAGCAGTTCTTC.